Listed below are T cell receptor beta chains from one sample, sequenced in a study of Graves' ophthalmopathy and Graves' hyperthyroidism. A single record per CDR3 protein comes from TCRdb applying MiXCR to the multiplex PCR reads. The data hold almost 750,000 distinct CDR3 sequences, with roughly 40% observed a single time. Sequencing was done on a sample of peripheral blood. The receptors were gathered from an adult man with Graves' ophthalmopathy. Each CDR3 is given with its conserved first and last residue. The order of the fields is clone size, D gene, V gene, J gene, CDR3 protein, CDR3 DNA. D genes are given only for firm matches. Clone size, where shown, is once, few, many, or a class for clones that have expanded.

abundance: many; d_gene: TRBD2; v_gene: TRBV10-3; j_gene: TRBJ2-5; CDR3aa: CAISGTSGAKNQETQYF; CDR3nt: TGTGCCATCAGCGGGACTAGCGGGGCAAAAAACCAAGAGACCCAGTACTTC
abundance: -; d_gene: TRBD2; v_gene: TRBV7-9; j_gene: TRBJ2-7; CDR3aa: CASTGGLGGDEQYF; CDR3nt: TGTGCCAGCACTGGGGGACTAGGGGGGGACGAGCAGTACTTC
abundance: few; d_gene: -; v_gene: TRBV19; j_gene: TRBJ2-2; CDR3aa: CASVSTWNTGELFF; CDR3nt: TGTGCCAGCGTAAGCACGTGGAACACCGGGGAGCTGTTTTTT
abundance: -; d_gene: -; v_gene: TRBV7-3; j_gene: TRBJ2-2; CDR3aa: CASSFARDLYTGELFF; CDR3nt: TGTGCCAGCAGCTTCGCACGGGACCTTTATACCGGGGAGCTGTTTTTT
abundance: few; d_gene: -; v_gene: TRBV9; j_gene: TRBJ1-6; CDR3aa: CASSLDNNNSPLHF; CDR3nt: TGTGCCAGCAGCTTAGACAATAATAATTCACCCCTCCACTTT
abundance: -; d_gene: TRBD1; v_gene: TRBV15; j_gene: TRBJ1-2; CDR3aa: CATSSVSGGATYGYTF; CDR3nt: TGTGCCACCAGCAGCGTATCAGGGGGCGCGACCTATGGCTACACCTTC
abundance: many; d_gene: TRBD1; v_gene: TRBV7-2; j_gene: TRBJ2-7; CDR3aa: CASSQGAGEQYF; CDR3nt: TGTGCCAGCAGTCAGGGGGCGGGCGAGCAGTACTTC
abundance: -; d_gene: TRBD2; v_gene: TRBV28; j_gene: TRBJ2-7; CDR3aa: CASSLQREREYF; CDR3nt: TGTGCCAGCAGTTTACAGCGGGAGAGGGAGTACTTC
abundance: -; d_gene: -; v_gene: TRBV24-1; j_gene: TRBJ2-2; CDR3aa: CATSVELGTRLGELFF; CDR3nt: TGTGCCACCAGTGTTGAACTCGGGACACGGCTCGGGGAGCTGTTTTTT
abundance: few; d_gene: TRBD2; v_gene: TRBV7-9; j_gene: TRBJ2-7; CDR3aa: CASSLGAGEGSYEQYF; CDR3nt: TGTGCCAGCAGCTTAGGAGCGGGAGAGGGCTCCTACGAGCAGTACTTC
abundance: many; d_gene: -; v_gene: TRBV7-9; j_gene: TRBJ1-6; CDR3aa: CASSYDLDSPLHF; CDR3nt: TGTGCCAGCAGCTACGACTTGGATTCACCCCTCCACTTT
abundance: -; d_gene: TRBD1; v_gene: TRBV7-9; j_gene: TRBJ1-4; CDR3aa: CASSLALRGLGEKLFF; CDR3nt: TGTGCCAGCAGCTTAGCTTTGAGGGGGCTTGGAGAAAAACTGTTTTTT
abundance: many; d_gene: -; v_gene: TRBV2; j_gene: TRBJ2-7; CDR3aa: CATQMGLGSYEQYF; CDR3nt: TGTGCCACACAAATGGGTTTGGGCTCCTACGAGCAGTACTTC
abundance: -; d_gene: -; v_gene: TRBV7-6; j_gene: TRBJ2-7; CDR3aa: CASSLGSGATYEQYF; CDR3nt: TGTGCCAGCAGCTTAGGGTCGGGGGCGACCTACGAGCAGTACTTC
abundance: -; d_gene: TRBD2; v_gene: TRBV11-2; j_gene: TRBJ2-7; CDR3aa: CASSYPLAGVYEQYF; CDR3nt: TGTGCCAGCAGTTATCCTCTAGCGGGAGTCTACGAGCAGTACTTC
abundance: -; d_gene: -; v_gene: TRBV2; j_gene: TRBJ1-3; CDR3aa: CASSEAGTGGYTIYF; CDR3nt: TGTGCCAGCAGTGAAGCCGGGACCGGTGGCTACACCATATATTTT
abundance: few; d_gene: -; v_gene: TRBV19; j_gene: TRBJ1-1; CDR3aa: CASSIGARVNTEAFF; CDR3nt: TGTGCCAGTAGTATAGGGGCCAGGGTCAACACTGAAGCTTTCTTT
abundance: few; d_gene: -; v_gene: TRBV6-6; j_gene: TRBJ2-7; CDR3aa: CASSEGIEQYF; CDR3nt: TGTGCCAGCAGTGAGGGAATAGAGCAGTACTTC
abundance: few; d_gene: TRBD1; v_gene: TRBV6-5; j_gene: TRBJ1-6; CDR3aa: CASSFGGRQGYSPLHF; CDR3nt: TGTGCCAGCTCCTTCGGCGGTCGACAGGGGTATTCACCCCTCCACTTT